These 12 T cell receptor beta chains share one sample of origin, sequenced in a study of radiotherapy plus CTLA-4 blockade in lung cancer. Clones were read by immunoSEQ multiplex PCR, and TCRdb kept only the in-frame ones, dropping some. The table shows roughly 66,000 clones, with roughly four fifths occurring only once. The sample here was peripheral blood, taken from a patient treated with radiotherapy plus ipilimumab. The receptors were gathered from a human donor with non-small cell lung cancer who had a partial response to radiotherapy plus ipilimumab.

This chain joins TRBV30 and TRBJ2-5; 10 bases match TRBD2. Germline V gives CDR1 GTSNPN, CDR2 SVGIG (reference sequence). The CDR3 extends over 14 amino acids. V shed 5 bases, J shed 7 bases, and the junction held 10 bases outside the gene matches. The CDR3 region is CAWDPSGRGGTQYF. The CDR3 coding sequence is TGTGCCTGGGATCCTAGCGGGAGAGGAGGGACCCAGTACTTC.

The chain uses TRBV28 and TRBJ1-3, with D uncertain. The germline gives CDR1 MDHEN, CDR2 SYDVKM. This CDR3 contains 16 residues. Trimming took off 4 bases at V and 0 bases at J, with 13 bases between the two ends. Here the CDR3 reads CASSSPGSISGNTIYF. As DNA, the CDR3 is TGTGCCAGCAGTTCCCCAGGCTCCATCTCTGGAAACACCATATATTTT.

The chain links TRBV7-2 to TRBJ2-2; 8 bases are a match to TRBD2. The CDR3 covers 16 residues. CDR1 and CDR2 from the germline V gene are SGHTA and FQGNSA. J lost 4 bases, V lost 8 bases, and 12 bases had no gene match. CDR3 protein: CASFRQRGSLTGELFF. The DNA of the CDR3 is TGTGCCAGCTTTAGGCAGCGGGGGTCTCTCACCGGGGAGCTGTTTTTT.

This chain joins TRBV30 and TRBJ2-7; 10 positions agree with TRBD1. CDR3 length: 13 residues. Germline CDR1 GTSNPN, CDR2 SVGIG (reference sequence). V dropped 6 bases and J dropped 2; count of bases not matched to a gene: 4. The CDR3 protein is CACGDRGAYEQYF. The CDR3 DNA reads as TGTGCCTGTGGGGACAGGGGAGCCTACGAGCAGTACTTC.

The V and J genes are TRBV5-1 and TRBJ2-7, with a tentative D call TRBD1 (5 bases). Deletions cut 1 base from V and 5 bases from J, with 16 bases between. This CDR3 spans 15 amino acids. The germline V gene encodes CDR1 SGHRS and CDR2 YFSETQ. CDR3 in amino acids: CASSLLRQGGHEQYF. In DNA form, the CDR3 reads TGCGCCAGCAGCTTGTTACGGCAGGGTGGCCACGAGCAGTACTTC.

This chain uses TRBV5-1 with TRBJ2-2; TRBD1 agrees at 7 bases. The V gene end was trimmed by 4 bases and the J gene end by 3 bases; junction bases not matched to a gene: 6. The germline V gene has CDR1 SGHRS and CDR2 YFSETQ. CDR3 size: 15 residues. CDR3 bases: TGCGCCAGCAGCACTAGACAGGGCTACACCGGGGAGCTGTTTTTT. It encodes CASSTRQGYTGELFF.

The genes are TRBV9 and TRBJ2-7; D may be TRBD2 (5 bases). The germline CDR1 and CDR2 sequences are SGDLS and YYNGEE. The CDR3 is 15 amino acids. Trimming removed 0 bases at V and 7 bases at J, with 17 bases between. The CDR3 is CASSVGVSVREEQYF. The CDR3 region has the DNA TGTGCCAGCAGCGTAGGGGTTAGCGTCCGTGAGGAGCAGTACTTC.

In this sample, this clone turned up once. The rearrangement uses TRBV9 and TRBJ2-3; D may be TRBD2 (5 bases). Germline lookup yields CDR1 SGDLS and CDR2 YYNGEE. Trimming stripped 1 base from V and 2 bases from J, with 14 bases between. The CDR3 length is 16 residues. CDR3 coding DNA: TGTGCCAGCAGCGTATTCGGACTGCACTCCACAGATACGCAGTATTTT. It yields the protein CASSVFGLHSTDTQYF.

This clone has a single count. CDR3 region: CASSLGRGQPQHF. The CDR3 DNA follows: TGTGCCAGCAGCTTAGGAAGAGGCCAGCCCCAGCATTTT. The J gene is TRBJ1-5, the V gene TRBV7-2, with D uncertain. Germline V gene sequence: CDR1 SGHTA, CDR2 FQGNSA. The CDR3 consists of 13 residues. V lost 1 base to trimming and J lost 7 bases, with 8 bases between them.

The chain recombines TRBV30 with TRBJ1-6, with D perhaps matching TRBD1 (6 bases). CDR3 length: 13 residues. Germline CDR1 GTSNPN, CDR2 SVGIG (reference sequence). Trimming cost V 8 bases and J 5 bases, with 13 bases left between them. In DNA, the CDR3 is TGTGCCCAAGGGCAGGGGAATAATTCACCCCTCCACTTT. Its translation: CAQGQGNNSPLHF.

CDR3 amino acids: CASSPPTRSDTQYF. CDR3 sequence (DNA): TGTGCCAGCTCACCACCTACTCGGTCAGATACGCAGTATTTT. The chain couples TRBV18 to TRBJ2-3; D ambiguous. V was trimmed by 0 bases and J by 4 bases, leaving 8 bases between them. Looked up from germline, CDR1 is KGHSH and CDR2 is LQKENI. There are 14 residues in the CDR3.

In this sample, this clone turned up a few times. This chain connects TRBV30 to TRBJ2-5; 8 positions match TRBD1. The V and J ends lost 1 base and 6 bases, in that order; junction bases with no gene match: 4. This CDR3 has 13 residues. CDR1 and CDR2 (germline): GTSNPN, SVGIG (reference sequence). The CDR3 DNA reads TGTGCCTGGAGTGCAGGGGGCTTAAAGACCCAGTACTTC. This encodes CAWSAGGLKTQYF.